Each of the 16 T cell receptor beta chains below was sequenced from the same sample in a study of T cell responses to AZD1222 COVID-19 vaccine (dated by TCRdb to about 2021). The library was obtained by the immunoSEQ multiplex PCR assay. TCRdb holds this immuneACCESS table with in-frame rearrangements only. Some clones are missing; in checked studies, unresolved V genes explain under half, and the rest has no known cause. This sample is represented by approximately 50,000 clones; 86% of them were singletons. Less than 9% of the sample is held by the ten biggest clonotypes. The sample's time point label, in plain terms: about 28 days (+/-7) after the second vaccine dose. Sequences were derived from peripheral blood, sampled 28 days after the second AZD1222 dose. Receptor source: an adult who received the AZD1222 COVID-19 vaccine.

This clone showed up just a few times. The chain combines TRBV18 with TRBJ1-4, with D perhaps TRBD1 (6 bases). With 6 bases removed from V and 7 bases from J, the gap between germline ends came to 21 bases. The germline gives CDR1 KGHSH, CDR2 LQKENI. The CDR3 totals 16 residues. DNA of the CDR3: TGTGCCAGCTCCCCGGATAATTTGGGGGCAGGTGAAAAACTGTTTTTT. Translated, it gives CASSPDNLGAGEKLFF.

J is TRBJ2-1 and V is TRBV10-3; D uncertain. Between the trimmed V and J ends, which lost 7 bases and 2 bases, there was a span of 3 bases. The CDR3 contains 11 residues. Germline lookup yields CDR1 ENHRY and CDR2 SYGVKD. CDR3 DNA sequence: TGTGCCATCACGGCCTACAATGAGCAGTTCTTC. This sequence encodes CAITAYNEQFF.

The genes are TRBV7-2 and TRBJ1-1; D may be TRBD1 (5 bases). The ends were cut back, 5 bases at V and 9 bases at J, with 16 bases in the middle. Germline values: CDR1 SGHTA, CDR2 FQGNSA. CDR3 length equals 13 residues. The CDR3 nucleotides are TGTGCCAGCAGCCCGACAGCGTTTCTTAAAGCTTTCTTT. Amino acids: CASSPTAFLKAFF.

This clone was observed a handful of times. The chain uses TRBV7-9 and TRBJ2-7, with 7 bases that match TRBD1. The CDR3 covers 15 residues. The ends lost 3 bases at V and 2 bases at J; junction bases unmatched: 7. Germline V CDR1 and CDR2: SEHNR, FQNEAQ (reference sequence). CDR3 region: CASSLGTAGPYEQYF. Written as DNA, the CDR3 is TGTGCCAGCAGCTTGGGGACAGCTGGTCCCTACGAGCAGTACTTC.

The rearrangement links TRBV5-4 to TRBJ1-2, with D hard to call. CDR3 size: 13 residues. Between the trimmed V and J ends, which lost 6 bases and 4 bases, there was a span of 13 bases. The germline gives CDR1 SGHNT, CDR2 YYREEE (reference sequence). Here the CDR3 reads CASNTDGSYGYTF. CDR3 bases: TGTGCCAGCAACACCGACGGTTCCTATGGCTACACCTTC.

The chain recombines TRBV30 with TRBJ2-2; D is ambiguous. CDR3 length equals 13 residues. Germline V lookup: CDR1 GTSNPN, CDR2 SVGIG (reference sequence). V was shortened by 4 bases and J by 1 base, with 7 bases between the two germline ends. This chain's CDR3 is CAWTQRNTGELFF. The DNA for the CDR3 is TGTGCCTGGACGCAGAGGAACACCGGGGAGCTGTTTTTT.

The rearrangement uses TRBV2 and TRBJ2-5, with 12 bases identical to TRBD2. The CDR3 runs to 14 residues. Germline CDR1 reads SNHLY; CDR2 reads FYNNEI. V was pared by 5 bases and J by 4 bases, with 2 bases of the junction left unmatched. The CDR3: CASSLLAGGETQYF. The CDR3 DNA follows: TGTGCCAGCAGTCTACTAGCGGGGGGAGAGACCCAGTACTTC.

Worth noting for this clone: Other DNA variants within this sample encode the same CDR3. J is TRBJ1-2 and V is TRBV7-9; no clear D gene. With 1 base removed from V and 5 bases from J, the gap between germline ends came to 8 bases. Germline V gives CDR1 SEHNR, CDR2 FQNEAQ (reference sequence). The CDR3 is 13 amino acids. This chain's CDR3 is CASSLETPYGYTF. For the CDR3, the DNA is TGTGCCAGCAGCTTAGAGACACCGTATGGCTACACCTTC.

This clone is a singleton in its sample. V and J are TRBV2 and TRBJ1-2, with D possibly being TRBD1 (6 bases). This CDR3 contains 13 residues. From germline, CDR1 is SNHLY and CDR2 FYNNEI. Trimming pared 5 bases from V and 8 bases from J, leaving 15 bases between. The CDR3 region has the DNA TGTGCCAGCAGTTGGGACAAGTCGGAGGGCTACACCTTC. This gives the protein CASSWDKSEGYTF. The variable domain in full, with the rest retrieved from reference TRBV2 and TRBJ1-2, is EPEVTQTPSHQVTQMGQEVILRCVPISNHLYFYWYRQILGQKVEFLVSFYNNEISEKSEIFDDQFSVERPDGSNFTLKIRSTKLEDSAMYFCASSWDKSEGYTFGSGTRLTVV.

V usage is TRBV4-1 and J usage is TRBJ1-2, with 10 bases identical to TRBD1. V lost 4 bases and J lost 2; bases outside the gene matches: 16. This CDR3 comprises 19 residues. Germline-derived CDR1 and CDR2 are MGHRA and YSYEKL. CDR3 amino acids: CASSPFKTGGFTGNYGYTF. CDR3 nucleotides: TGCGCCAGCAGCCCCTTTAAGACAGGGGGCTTCACTGGAAACTATGGCTACACCTTC.

The chain is built from TRBV3-1 (or the pseudogene TRBV3-2) and TRBJ2-1; 10 bases map to TRBD2. Germline V gene lookup returns CDR1 LGHDT and CDR2 YNNKEL (reference sequence). The CDR3 is 15 residues long. With V trimmed by 4 bases and J by 5 bases, 5 bases remained unmatched. The CDR3 region is CASSPGLADDNEQFF. CDR3 sequence (DNA): TGTGCCAGCAGCCCCGGACTAGCGGATGACAATGAGCAGTTCTTC.

J is TRBJ1-1 and V is TRBV5-4, with D tentatively TRBD1 (5 bases). CDR3 length: 13 residues. Trimming removed 5 bases from V and 1 base from J, with 9 bases in between. Germline CDR1 SGHNT, CDR2 YYREEE (reference sequence). CDR3 region: CASSRDGNTEAFF. CDR3 in DNA: TGTGCCAGCAGTCGGGACGGGAACACTGAAGCTTTCTTT.

Only a few counts were recorded for this clone. The V gene is TRBV14, the J gene TRBJ1-5; D is unclear. V was cut by 4 bases and J by 1 base, with 8 bases left in between. The CDR3 length is 14 residues. The V gene's germline CDR1 is SGHDN and CDR2 FVKESK. The CDR3 region is CASSLMGSNQPQHF. As DNA, the CDR3 is TGTGCCAGCAGCCTTATGGGGAGCAATCAGCCCCAGCATTTT.

This chain links TRBV28 with TRBJ2-5; 9 positions match TRBD2. In germline, CDR1 is MDHEN, CDR2 SYDVKM. V was pared by 2 bases and J by 0 bases, with 4 bases of the junction left unmatched. The CDR3 extends over 16 amino acids. The CDR3 DNA sequence: TGTGCCAGCAGTTTAATGGTAGCGGGGGACCAAGAGACCCAGTACTTC. Translated, it gives CASSLMVAGDQETQYF.

This clone was detected a few times. This chain connects TRBV11-2 to TRBJ2-7; TRBD1 or TRBD2 may be the D gene (6 bases each). Trimming took 1 base from V and 4 from J, leaving 23 bases between them. The germline gives CDR1 SGHAT, CDR2 FQNNGV. The CDR3 is made up of 18 amino acids. The CDR3 protein is CASSLGGRGGTGLYEQYF. The CDR3 region has the DNA TGTGCCAGCAGCTTAGGTGGACGGGGAGGAACAGGGCTTTACGAGCAGTACTTC.

This chain links TRBV19 with TRBJ2-1; the D gene is possibly TRBD1 (6 bases). The V gene lost 0 bases and the J gene lost 8 bases, with 29 bases spanning the gap. Germline V gives CDR1 LNHDA, CDR2 SQIVND (reference sequence). The CDR3 covers 20 residues. Here the CDR3 reads CASSIDLQLQGTLGLDEQFF. CDR3 nucleotide sequence: TGTGCCAGTAGTATAGATCTCCAATTACAGGGCACTTTAGGCTTGGATGAGCAGTTCTTC.